Listed here are 27 T cell receptor beta chains from one sample, sequenced in a study of T cells in Graves' hyperthyroidism and ophthalmopathy (dated by TCRdb to between 2018 and 2021). The library was produced with multiplex PCR. The run used an Illumina HiSeq 2000. TCR beta CDR3 regions were amplified from RNA transcripts. A first-round RT-PCR of the TCR CDR3 used the HTBI primer set with the Qiagen OneStep RT-PCR kit. TCRdb trimmed public reads at Q25 via fastp, called clones via MiXCR and kept in-frame beta chains. Each entry merges the rows of one CDR3 protein and shows their most common DNA and genes. Present in this sample are about 620,000 distinct CDR3 sequences, 15% to 20% of which were seen just once. The top ten constitute 3.5% to 4% of the sample. Sample: blood. These receptors originate from a woman in her twenties or thirties with Graves' hyperthyroidism.

This clonotype has at least ten counts. The genes are TRBV2 and TRBJ2-1; 12 bases agree with TRBD2. V shed 8 bases and J 7 bases; nucleotides not matched to a gene: 6. Per the germline V gene, CDR1 is SNHLY and CDR2 is FYNNEI. The CDR3 runs 14 residues. For the CDR3, the DNA is TGTGCCAGCTTACTAGCGGGAGGCGTTAATGAGCAGTTCTTC. This codes for CASLLAGGVNEQFF.

Turning to this clonotype: At one of its ends the junction is not consistent with the germline gene, which may arise from a read error. The chain carries TRBV12-5 and TRBJ2-7; 9 positions agree with TRBD1. Germline V gene sequence: CDR1 LGHNT, CDR2 FRNRAP. The CDR3 totals 13 residues. CDR3 residues: CACGLGTGFEQYF. CDR3 DNA: TGTGCTTGTGGTTTGGGGACAGGGTTCGAGCAGTACTTC.

This clonotype was observed a handful of times. V usage is TRBV7-9 and J usage is TRBJ2-3; no clear D. Trimming removed 1 base from V and 2 bases from J, with 7 bases in between. The CDR3 spans 14 residues. CDR1 and CDR2 from the germline V gene are SEHNR and FQNEAQ (reference sequence). CDR3 residues: CASSLGWNTDTQYF. The CDR3 nucleotides are TGTGCCAGCAGCTTAGGCTGGAACACAGATACGCAGTATTTT.

This sequence joins TRBV7-9 and TRBJ1-4, with 11 bases matching TRBD1. Germline CDR1 and CDR2: SEHNR and FQNEAQ (reference sequence). This CDR3 comprises 17 residues. V shed 5 bases and J 8 bases; nucleotides not matched to a gene: 13. The CDR3 nucleotides read TGTGCCAGCAGCCCCATGGCGCCGGGACAGGGGGGAGAAAAACTGTTTTTT. Translating it yields CASSPMAPGQGGEKLFF.

This clonotype was picked up many times. V is TRBV5-1 and J is TRBJ1-1; 7 positions match TRBD1. CDR3 length equals 14 residues. J lost 0 bases, V lost 4 bases, and 3 bases had no gene match. Germline V gene data show CDR1 as SGHRS and CDR2 as YFSETQ. The CDR3 DNA reads TGCGCCAGCAGCCTGACAGGGATGAACACTGAAGCTTTCTTT. Residues: CASSLTGMNTEAFF.

V usage is TRBV6-5 and J usage is TRBJ1-3; 9 positions match TRBD1. Trimming at V came to 0 bases and at J to 0 bases, leaving 3 bases not matched to a gene. The CDR3 covers 17 residues. Germline lookup yields CDR1 MNHEY and CDR2 SVGAGI. This CDR3 is CASSYSGQGISGNTIYF. Here the CDR3 DNA reads TGTGCCAGCAGTTACTCGGGACAGGGCATCTCTGGAAACACCATATATTTT.

This clonotype was counted between two and nine times. The chain links TRBV5-1 to TRBJ1-2; D gene uncertain. The length of the CDR3 is 13 residues. Germline-derived CDR1 and CDR2 are SGHRS and YFSETQ. Trimming took off 1 base at V and 6 bases at J, with 10 bases between the two ends. CDR3 nucleotide sequence: TGCGCCAGCAGCTTGTCCCCGGCGGATGGCTACACCTTC. As protein: CASSLSPADGYTF.

This clonotype was detected ten times or more. The chain links TRBV28 to TRBJ2-2; D not resolved. CDR3 size: 13 residues. The V gene lost 0 bases and the J gene lost 8 bases, with 7 bases spanning the gap. Germline values: CDR1 MDHEN, CDR2 SYDVKM. The CDR3 protein is CASSLWAAGELFF. The CDR3 nucleotides read TGTGCCAGCAGTTTATGGGCGGCTGGGGAGCTGTTTTTT.

This clonotype occurred a few times. This chain connects TRBV28 to TRBJ1-5, with D perhaps matching TRBD1 (5 bases). Per germline, CDR1 MDHEN and CDR2 SYDVKM. With 1 base removed from V and 11 bases from J, the gap between germline ends came to 6 bases. The CDR3 is made up of 11 amino acids. DNA for the CDR3: TGTGCCAGCAGTTTATCAGGGTCCCAGCATTTT. Its protein product is CASSLSGSQHF.

The chain joins TRBV5-5 to TRBJ2-2; D gene uncertain. In germline, CDR1 is SGHKS, CDR2 YYEKEE (reference sequence). This CDR3 is 16 amino acids long. Between the trimmed V and J ends, which lost 0 bases and 6 bases, there was a span of 15 bases. The CDR3 sequence is CASSLDTGVAAGELFF. CDR3 nucleotide sequence: TGTGCCAGCAGCTTGGATACGGGCGTAGCCGCCGGGGAGCTGTTTTTT.

This chain joins TRBV6-2 or TRBV6-3 and TRBJ2-7; 7 nucleotides match TRBD2. V lost 8 bases, J lost 2 bases, and 12 bases stayed unmatched. Germline CDR1 MNHEY, CDR2 SVGEGT. The CDR3 extends over 15 amino acids. The CDR3 region is CASASPASGPYEQYF. The CDR3 DNA follows: TGTGCCAGCGCGTCCCCGGCTAGCGGCCCCTACGAGCAGTACTTC.

This clonotype has at least ten counts. The chain combines TRBV27 with TRBJ2-5, with D perhaps given as TRBD1 or TRBD2 (5 bases each). The CDR3 loop spans 15 amino acids. Germline CDR1 and CDR2: MNHEY and SMNVEV (reference sequence). V lost 0 bases, J lost 2 bases, and 10 bases lay in between. CDR3 sequence: CASSLSRGRQETQYF. The CDR3 nucleotides read TGTGCCAGCAGTTTATCCCGGGGCAGGCAAGAGACCCAGTACTTC.

In this sample, this clonotype turned up many times. This chain connects TRBV2 to TRBJ1-1; D possibly corresponds to TRBD1 (6 bases). Trimming took off 8 bases at V and 4 bases at J, with 14 bases between the two ends. The CDR3 covers 13 residues. Germline V CDR1 and CDR2: SNHLY, FYNNEI. The CDR3 reads CASGEQGFTEAFF. The CDR3 DNA is TGTGCCAGCGGAGAACAGGGTTTCACTGAAGCTTTCTTT.

This clonotype has a count of ten or more. The rearrangement links TRBV28 to TRBJ2-1; 11 nucleotides line up with TRBD2. The V segment lost 6 bases and the J segment 7 bases; nucleotides outside the gene matches: 8. The germline gives CDR1 MDHEN, CDR2 SYDVKM. The length of the CDR3 is 15 residues. The CDR3 here is CASSPLAGAKNEQFF. In DNA form, the CDR3 reads TGTGCCAGCAGCCCACTAGCGGGAGCTAAGAATGAGCAGTTCTTC.

At least ten counts were recorded for this clonotype. V gene TRBV5-1 combines with J gene TRBJ2-1; D remains unclear. The V gene lost 0 bases and the J gene lost 9 bases, with 19 bases spanning the gap. The germline CDR1 and CDR2 sequences are SGHRS and YFSETQ. This CDR3 is 16 amino acids long. The CDR3 DNA sequence: TGCGCCAGCAGCTTGGCCGTGGGTCGACCGTCCAGTGAGCAGTTCTTC. Protein product: CASSLAVGRPSSEQFF.

On this clonotype: This may come from a read error, since a much larger clone is one base off. The chain employs TRBV7-2 and TRBJ2-7; the D gene is possibly TRBD2 (6 bases). Judging by the DNA end, TRBJ2-1 fits better; the J call may be wrong. CDR3 length: 16 amino acids. Per germline, CDR1 SGHTA and CDR2 FQGNSA. The chain's CDR3 is CASSSMTAGGAYEQFF. DNA of the CDR3: TGTGCCAGCAGCTCCATGACTGCCGGAGGGGCCTACGAGCAGTTCTTC.

In regard to this clonotype: A much larger clone sits a single nucleotide away, making a read error possible. The rearrangement joins TRBV6-1 to TRBJ2-1; D perhaps matches TRBD2 (5 bases). Trimming cost V 5 bases and J 7 bases, with 6 bases left between them. This CDR3 has 11 residues. Germline V gives CDR1 MNHNS, CDR2 SASEGT. The CDR3 loop is CASSWRNEQFF. The CDR3 nucleotides are TGTGCCAGCAGTTGGAGGAATGAGCAGTTCTTC.

This clonotype has at least ten counts. The rearrangement uses TRBV7-9 and TRBJ2-1; 11 nucleotides agree with TRBD2. Unmatched junction bases numbered 6, after V lost 5 bases and J lost 0 bases. The CDR3 spans 17 residues. From germline, CDR1 is SEHNR and CDR2 FQNEAQ (reference sequence). Here the CDR3 reads CASSPRLAGNSYNEQFF. For the CDR3, the DNA is TGTGCCAGCAGCCCCCGACTAGCGGGGAACTCCTACAATGAGCAGTTCTTC.

This clonotype occurred many times. This sequence joins TRBV18 and TRBJ1-1; weak D call: TRBD1 (5 bases). CDR1 is KGHSH and CDR2 is LQKENI in the germline V gene. The V end was cut by 4 bases, the J end by 1 base, with 13 bases between. The CDR3 is made up of 15 amino acids. The CDR3 reads CASSQSSRANTEAFF. The CDR3 DNA is TGTGCCAGCTCACAAAGTTCCAGGGCGAACACTGAAGCTTTCTTT.

This sequence joins TRBV29-1 and TRBJ2-2; no definite D call. V gave up 4 bases and J gave up 5 bases, with 8 bases separating them. This CDR3 is 12 amino acids long. From germline, CDR1 is SQVTM and CDR2 ANQGSEA. The CDR3 protein is CSVVSGTGELFF. The CDR3, as DNA: TGCAGCGTTGTATCGGGTACCGGGGAGCTGTTTTTT.

This clonotype was detected many times. The rearrangement joins TRBV20-1 to TRBJ2-5, with D tentatively TRBD1 or TRBD2 (6 bases each). Germline lookup yields CDR1 DFQATT and CDR2 SNEGSKA (reference sequence). V lost 3 bases to trimming and J lost 0 bases, with 14 bases between them. The CDR3 length is 15 residues. CDR3 coding DNA: TGCAGTGCTAGTAGGGGGGTAGCGGACCAAGAGACCCAGTACTTC. This sequence encodes CSASRGVADQETQYF.

This clonotype was observed at least ten times. The chain has TRBV30 and TRBJ1-5; D is ambiguous. The CDR3 is 13 residues long. Trimming removed 2 bases at V and 2 bases at J, with 7 bases between. Germline-derived CDR1 and CDR2 are GTSNPN and SVGIG (reference sequence). In DNA, the CDR3 is TGTGCCTGGAGTCGGCAGGGCAATCAGCCCCAGCATTTT. Translated, it gives CAWSRQGNQPQHF.

This clonotype was observed at least ten times. This rearrangement joins TRBV27 to TRBJ2-5, with TRBD2 identical over 9 bases. Germline lookup yields CDR1 MNHEY and CDR2 SMNVEV (reference sequence). The CDR3 contains 14 residues. The V segment lost 6 bases and the J segment 6 bases; nucleotides outside the gene matches: 8. The CDR3 here is CASRYSGSQKTQYF. The CDR3 DNA follows: TGTGCCAGCAGATATAGCGGGAGTCAGAAGACCCAGTACTTC.

V usage is TRBV12-3 or TRBV12-4 and J usage is TRBJ2-2; D is undetermined. Trimming shortened V by 5 bases and J by 6 bases, and 13 bases separated the two germline ends. The CDR3 loop spans 14 amino acids. The CDR3 DNA reads TGTGCCAGCAGTCCCCGGTGTTCGTCCGGGGAGCTGTTTTTT. Its protein product is CASSPRCSSGELFF.

The sample holds a few counts of this clonotype. J is TRBJ2-3 and V is TRBV12-5; D remains ambiguous. The V and J ends lost 1 base and 6 bases respectively, with 11 bases between them. This CDR3 spans 14 amino acids. Germline CDR1 LGHNT, CDR2 FRNRAP. CDR3 sequence (DNA): TGTGCTAGTGGTTTGGACTTTAGGCAGGATACGCAGTATTTT. Translation: CASGLDFRQDTQYF.

This clonotype was seen only a few times. The rearrangement links TRBV9 to TRBJ2-1, with 7 bases matching TRBD1. With V trimmed by 2 bases and J by 7 bases, 3 bases remained unmatched. The CDR3 totals 13 residues. Germline V gene lookup returns CDR1 SGDLS and CDR2 YYNGEE. The CDR3 sequence is CASSVLQGNEQFF. The DNA of the CDR3 is TGTGCCAGCAGCGTCCTACAGGGGAATGAGCAGTTCTTC.

This clonotype has at least ten counts. This chain joins TRBV20-1 and TRBJ1-5; tentative D call: TRBD1 (6 bases). The CDR3 consists of 14 residues. Germline V gives CDR1 DFQATT, CDR2 SNEGSKA (reference sequence). V was shortened by 6 bases and J by 7 bases, with 19 bases between the two germline ends. The CDR3 sequence: CSALLAGANQPQHF. The CDR3 DNA reads TGCAGTGCCCTTCTGGCGGGGGCCAACCAGCCCCAGCATTTT.